The next 19 T cell receptor beta chains were all read from a single sample in a study of CD8 T cells in Susac syndrome. RNA, at about 0.45 to 1 ug, was reverse transcribed with random hexamers. TCRdb itself ran the immunoSEQ multiplex PCR reads through MiXCR, one entry per CDR3 protein. The data hold about 120,000 distinct CDR3 sequences, with 85% to 95% observed a single time. Sequenced input: CD8+ T cells from PBMCs. Receptors were obtained from a human donor in good health.

This chain uses TRBV4-1 with TRBJ2-7; 7 positions agree with TRBD1. J gave up 6 bases and V 0 bases, and 11 bases lay outside the gene matches. Looked up from germline, CDR1 is MGHRA and CDR2 is YSYEKL. The CDR3 is 16 residues long. CDR3 coding DNA: TGCGCCAGCAGCCAAGAAGGTAGGGGGCAATTCGGCGAGCAGTACTTC. The encoded protein is CASSQEGRGQFGEQYF.

The chain combines TRBV7-3 with TRBJ2-2; D ambiguous. From germline, CDR1 is SGHTA and CDR2 FQGTGA. V lost 2 bases and J lost 6, with 7 bases in between. This CDR3 region has 13 residues. CDR3 protein: CASSLLPAGELFF. CDR3 nucleotide sequence: TGTGCCAGCAGCTTACTGCCGGCCGGGGAGCTGTTTTTT.

The V call is TRBV7-8, the J call TRBJ1-1; D may be TRBD1 (6 bases). The CDR3 is 15 amino acids. CDR1 and CDR2 (germline): SGHVS, FQNEAQ. V lost 5 bases, J lost 8 bases, and 21 bases lay in between. Written as DNA, the CDR3 is TGTGCCAGCAGCCTTATGGGCAGGGGCCTCCCAGAAGCTTTCTTT. It specifies CASSLMGRGLPEAFF.

This clonotype was observed a handful of times. The genes are TRBV6-5 and TRBJ2-2, with D hard to call. V lost 8 bases, J lost 1 base, and 5 bases lay in between. This CDR3 comprises 12 residues. Germline V CDR1 and CDR2: MNHEY, SVGAGI. Here the CDR3 reads CASSGNTGELFF. CDR3 DNA: TGTGCCAGCTCAGGGAACACCGGGGAGCTGTTTTTT.

The rearrangement joins TRBV12-3 or TRBV12-4 to TRBJ1-2; D is perhaps TRBD1 (5 bases). V dropped 5 bases and J dropped 5 bases, with 12 bases sitting between them. The CDR3 has 13 amino acids. CDR3 amino acids: CASSVDRTYGYTF. CDR3 nucleotides: TGTGCCAGCAGTGTCGACAGAACATATGGCTACACCTTC.

The count of this clonotype is one. The chain uses TRBV5-4 and TRBJ1-5, with 7 bases identical to TRBD1. Germline V lookup: CDR1 SGHNT, CDR2 YYREEE (reference sequence). The CDR3 runs 15 residues. With V trimmed by 4 bases and J by 5 bases, 9 bases remained unmatched. Written as DNA, the CDR3 is TGTGCCAGCAGCCCACACAGGGGTCAGGATCAGCCCCAGCATTTT. Protein: CASSPHRGQDQPQHF.

CDR3 amino acids: CASSLTPSYEQYF. CDR3 DNA: TGTGCCAGCAGCCTAACGCCTTCCTACGAGCAGTACTTC. V gene TRBV7-9 combines with J gene TRBJ2-7; D gene uncertain. The V gene lost 5 bases and the J gene lost 1 base, with 9 bases spanning the gap. The germline gives CDR1 SEHNR, CDR2 FQNEAQ (reference sequence). The CDR3 loop spans 13 amino acids.

The V gene is TRBV3-1, the J gene TRBJ1-1, with D uncertain. From germline, CDR1 is LGHDT and CDR2 YNNKEL (reference sequence). V lost 4 bases, J lost 1 base, and 7 bases lay in between. The CDR3 has 13 amino acids. The chain's CDR3 is CASSRDPNTEAFF. For the CDR3, the DNA is TGTGCCAGCAGCCGAGACCCGAACACTGAAGCTTTCTTT.

The chain recombines TRBV5-6 with TRBJ2-1; D is unclear. Germline values: CDR1 SGHDT, CDR2 YYEEEE. The germline V and J ends were trimmed by 3 bases and 4 bases, with 17 bases remaining between them. There are 16 residues in the CDR3. CDR3 bases: TGTGCCAGCAGCTGGGGATACAGTCAAATTTACAATGAGCAGTTCTTC. Its protein is CASSWGYSQIYNEQFF.

This clonotype was seen a handful of times. The J gene is TRBJ2-1, the V gene TRBV6-5; D is tentatively TRBD1 or TRBD2 (6 bases each). The CDR3 runs 15 residues. Trimming took 5 bases from V and 6 from J, leaving 17 bases between them. CDR1 MNHEY and CDR2 SVGAGI come from the germline V gene. DNA for the CDR3: TGTGCCAGCAGTCCTGGGGGGCGGGTGGGCAATGAGCAGTTCTTC. Residues: CASSPGGRVGNEQFF.

The chain carries TRBV25-1 and TRBJ2-7; D unclear. The germline CDR1 and CDR2 sequences are MGHDK and SYGVNS. With 9 bases removed from V and 0 bases from J, the gap between germline ends came to 15 bases. This CDR3 region has 14 residues. This CDR3 reads CASRAPESSYEQYF. DNA of the CDR3: TGTGCCAGTCGGGCCCCAGAGAGCTCCTACGAGCAGTACTTC.

The chain recombines TRBV18 with TRBJ2-2; D remains ambiguous. V was trimmed by 3 bases and J by 6 bases, leaving 8 bases between them. Germline CDR1 is KGHSH and CDR2 is LQKENI. CDR3 size: 13 residues. In DNA form, the CDR3 reads TGTGCCAGCTCACCGGAAAGGGCCGGGGAGCTGTTTTTT. Amino acid sequence: CASSPERAGELFF.

V usage is TRBV3-1 and J usage is TRBJ2-3; D perhaps matches TRBD1 (6 bases). This CDR3 has 18 amino acids. Per the germline V gene, CDR1 is LGHDT and CDR2 is YNNKEL (reference sequence). The ends were cut back, 3 bases at V and 1 base at J, with 20 bases in the middle. The DNA of the CDR3 is TGTGCCAGCAGCCATTACCTCTCCAGGGGCGTTCGCACAGATACGCAGTATTTT. Translating it yields CASSHYLSRGVRTDTQYF.

This clonotype has a single count. The V gene is TRBV6-6, the J gene TRBJ2-3; D ambiguous. This CDR3 spans 14 amino acids. In germline, CDR1 is MNHNY, CDR2 SVGAGI (reference sequence). Between the trimmed V and J ends, which lost 5 bases and 2 bases, there was a span of 11 bases. In DNA, the CDR3 is TGTGCCAGCAGTCAGGCTGATATCACAGATACGCAGTATTTT. Its translation is CASSQADITDTQYF.

The gene calls are TRBV7-2 and TRBJ1-1, with TRBD1 as a possible D gene (6 bases). Trimming removed 1 base from V and 1 base from J, with 10 bases in between. Germline CDR1 is SGHTA and CDR2 is FQGNSA. The CDR3 contains 15 residues. The DNA of the CDR3 is TGTGCCAGCAGCTTAGAAGAAGGGGGGAACACTGAAGCTTTCTTT. This gives the protein CASSLEEGGNTEAFF.

The chain combines TRBV5-1 with TRBJ1-1; TRBD1 might be the D (5 bases). The V end lost 4 bases, the J end lost 3 bases, and 19 bases lay between the germline ends. Germline CDR1 SGHRS, CDR2 YFSETQ. This CDR3 is 16 amino acids long. The CDR3 region has the DNA TGCGCCAGCAGCCAGTACCGGGACCGGGAAGACACTGAAGCTTTCTTT. Amino acids: CASSQYRDREDTEAFF.

The chain carries TRBV20-1 and TRBJ2-3; 9 bases fit TRBD2. The CDR3 runs to 14 residues. V gave up 2 bases and J gave up 2 bases; unmatched junction bases: 2. In germline, CDR1 is DFQATT, CDR2 SNEGSKA (reference sequence). The CDR3: CSARLAGLTDTQYF. As DNA, the CDR3 is TGCAGTGCTAGACTAGCGGGACTCACAGATACGCAGTATTTT.

The rearrangement uses TRBV7-3 and TRBJ2-2; D call uncertain. The germline V and J ends were trimmed by 5 bases and 8 bases, with 24 bases remaining between them. The germline V gene has CDR1 SGHTA and CDR2 FQGTGA. The CDR3 runs to 17 residues. The CDR3 reads CASSPSPSAAQLGELFF. CDR3 DNA sequence: TGTGCCAGCAGCCCAAGTCCGTCGGCGGCTCAGTTAGGGGAGCTGTTTTTT.

The chain couples TRBV3-1 to TRBJ2-5; TRBD2 is a possible D gene (6 bases). The germline CDR1 and CDR2 sequences are LGHDT and YNNKEL (reference sequence). Trimming stripped 4 bases from V and 3 bases from J, with 15 bases between. The CDR3 length is 15 residues. As DNA, the CDR3 is TGTGCCAGCAGCCCCCCCGGGACTGGGAAAGAGACCCAGTACTTC. Translating it yields CASSPPGTGKETQYF.